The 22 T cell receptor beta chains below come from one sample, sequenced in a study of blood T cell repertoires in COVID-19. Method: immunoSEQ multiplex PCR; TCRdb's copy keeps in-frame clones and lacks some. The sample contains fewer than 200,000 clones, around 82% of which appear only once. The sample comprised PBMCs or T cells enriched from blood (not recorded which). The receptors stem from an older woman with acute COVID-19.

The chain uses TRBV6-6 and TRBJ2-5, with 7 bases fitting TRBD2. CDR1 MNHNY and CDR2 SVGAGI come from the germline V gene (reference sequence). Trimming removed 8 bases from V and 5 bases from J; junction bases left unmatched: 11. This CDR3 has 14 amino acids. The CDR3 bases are TGTGCCAGCGGCCTGGGCGGGAGAGGGGAGACCCAGTACTTC. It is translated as CASGLGGRGETQYF.

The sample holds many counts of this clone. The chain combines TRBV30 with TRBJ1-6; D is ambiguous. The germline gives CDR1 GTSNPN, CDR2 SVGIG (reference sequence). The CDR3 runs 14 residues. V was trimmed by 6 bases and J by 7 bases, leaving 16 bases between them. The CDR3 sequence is CACRRGYDNSPLHF. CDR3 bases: TGTGCCTGTCGCAGAGGGTACGACAATTCACCCCTCCACTTT.

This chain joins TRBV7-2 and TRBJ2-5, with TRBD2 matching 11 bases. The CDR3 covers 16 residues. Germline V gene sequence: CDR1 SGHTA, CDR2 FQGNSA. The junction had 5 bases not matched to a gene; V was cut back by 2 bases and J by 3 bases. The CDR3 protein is CASSLTSGSREETQYF. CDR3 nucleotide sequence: TGTGCCAGCAGCTTAACTAGCGGGAGCAGGGAAGAGACCCAGTACTTC.

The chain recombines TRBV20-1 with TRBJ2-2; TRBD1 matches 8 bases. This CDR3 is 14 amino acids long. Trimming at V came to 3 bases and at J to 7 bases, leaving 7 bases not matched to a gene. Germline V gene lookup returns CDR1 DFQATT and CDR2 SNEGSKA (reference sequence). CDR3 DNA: TGCAGTGCTAGTACCAGGGGGCTTGACGGGGAGCTGTTTTTT. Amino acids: CSASTRGLDGELFF.

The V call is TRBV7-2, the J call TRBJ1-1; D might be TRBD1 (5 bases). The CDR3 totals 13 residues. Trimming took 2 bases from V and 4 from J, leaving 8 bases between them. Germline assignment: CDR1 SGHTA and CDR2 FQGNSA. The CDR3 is CASSLWGRTEAFF. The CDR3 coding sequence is TGTGCCAGCAGCTTATGGGGCCGCACTGAAGCTTTCTTT. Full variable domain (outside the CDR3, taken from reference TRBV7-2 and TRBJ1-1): GAGVSQSPSNKVTEKGKDVELRCDPISGHTALYWYRQSLGQGLEFLIYFQGNSAPDKSGLPSDRFSAERTGGSVSTLTIQRTQQEDSAVYLCASSLWGRTEAFFGQGTRLTVV.

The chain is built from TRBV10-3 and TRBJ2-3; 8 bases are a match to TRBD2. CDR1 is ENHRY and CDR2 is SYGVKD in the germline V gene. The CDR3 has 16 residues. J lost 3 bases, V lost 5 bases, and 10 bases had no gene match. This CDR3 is CAISSPGGARTDTQYF. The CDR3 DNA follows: TGTGCCATCAGTTCACCGGGGGGGGCGAGAACAGATACGCAGTATTTT.

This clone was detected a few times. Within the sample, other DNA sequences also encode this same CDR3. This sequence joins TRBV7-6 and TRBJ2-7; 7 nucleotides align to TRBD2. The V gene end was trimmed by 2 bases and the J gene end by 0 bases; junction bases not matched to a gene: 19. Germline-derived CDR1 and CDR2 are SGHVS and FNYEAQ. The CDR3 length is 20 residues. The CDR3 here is CASSLFPASNSGRDSYEQYF. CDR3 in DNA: TGTGCCAGCAGCTTATTCCCCGCTTCGAATAGCGGGCGCGACTCCTACGAGCAGTACTTC.

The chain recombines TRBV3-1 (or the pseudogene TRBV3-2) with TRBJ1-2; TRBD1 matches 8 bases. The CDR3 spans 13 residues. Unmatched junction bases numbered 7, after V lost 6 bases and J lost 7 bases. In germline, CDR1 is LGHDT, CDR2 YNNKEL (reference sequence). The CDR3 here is CASSSDRGAGYTF. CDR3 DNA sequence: TGTGCCAGCAGTTCAGACAGGGGTGCTGGCTACACCTTC.

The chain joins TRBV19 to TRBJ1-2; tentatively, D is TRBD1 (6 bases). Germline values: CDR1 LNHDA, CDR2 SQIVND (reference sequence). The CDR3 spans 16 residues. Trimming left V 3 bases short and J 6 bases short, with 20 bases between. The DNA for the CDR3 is TGTGCCAGTAGTATCGGGGGGGCAATTCTCGGTCATGGCTACACCTTC. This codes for CASSIGGAILGHGYTF.

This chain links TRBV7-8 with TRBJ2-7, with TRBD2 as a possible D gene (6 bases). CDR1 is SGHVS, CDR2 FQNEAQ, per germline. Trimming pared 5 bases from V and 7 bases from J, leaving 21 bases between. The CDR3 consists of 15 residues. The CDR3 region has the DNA TGTGCCAGCAGCCTGAGTGGGACTTTCACCAGGGAGCAGTACTTC. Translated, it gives CASSLSGTFTREQYF.

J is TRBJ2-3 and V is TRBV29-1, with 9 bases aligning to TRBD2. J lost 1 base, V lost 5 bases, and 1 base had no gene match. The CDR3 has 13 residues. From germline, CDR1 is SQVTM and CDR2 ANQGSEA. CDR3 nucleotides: TGCAGCGTTAAGCGGGGGGGCACAGATACGCAGTATTTT. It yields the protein CSVKRGGTDTQYF.

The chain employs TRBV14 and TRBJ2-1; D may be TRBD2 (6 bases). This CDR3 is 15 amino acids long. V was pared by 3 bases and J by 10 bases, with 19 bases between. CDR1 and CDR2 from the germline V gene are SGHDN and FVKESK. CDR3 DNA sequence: TGTGCCAGCAGCCAGGGGACTTGGGCTCGGCGAGAGCAGTTCTTC. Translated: CASSQGTWARREQFF.

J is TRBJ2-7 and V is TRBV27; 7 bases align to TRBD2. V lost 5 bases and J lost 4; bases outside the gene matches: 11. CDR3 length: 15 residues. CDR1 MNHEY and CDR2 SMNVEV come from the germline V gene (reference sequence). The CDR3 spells CASSPGGTTSYEQYV. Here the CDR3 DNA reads TGTGCCAGCAGTCCCGGGGGGACTACCTCATACGAGCAGTACGTC.

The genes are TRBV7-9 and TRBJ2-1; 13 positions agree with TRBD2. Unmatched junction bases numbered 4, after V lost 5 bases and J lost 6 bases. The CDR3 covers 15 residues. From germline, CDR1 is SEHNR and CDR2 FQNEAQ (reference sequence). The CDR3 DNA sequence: TGTGCCAGCAGCGCCACTAGCGGGGGGGCCAATGAGCAGTTCTTC. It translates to CASSATSGGANEQFF.

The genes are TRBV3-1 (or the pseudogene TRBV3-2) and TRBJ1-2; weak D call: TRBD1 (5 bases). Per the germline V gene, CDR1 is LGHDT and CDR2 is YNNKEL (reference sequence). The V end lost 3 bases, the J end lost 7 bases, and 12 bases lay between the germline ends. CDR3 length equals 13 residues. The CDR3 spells CASSQDYRGGYTF. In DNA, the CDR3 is TGTGCCAGCAGCCAGGACTATAGGGGTGGCTACACCTTC.

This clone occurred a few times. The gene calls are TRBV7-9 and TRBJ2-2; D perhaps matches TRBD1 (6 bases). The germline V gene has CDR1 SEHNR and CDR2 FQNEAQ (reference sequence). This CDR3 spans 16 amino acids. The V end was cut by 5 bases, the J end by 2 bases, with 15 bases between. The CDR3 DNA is TGTGCCAGCAGCAAGGACAGCTCGAGCAACACCGGGGAGCTGTTTTTT. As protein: CASSKDSSSNTGELFF.

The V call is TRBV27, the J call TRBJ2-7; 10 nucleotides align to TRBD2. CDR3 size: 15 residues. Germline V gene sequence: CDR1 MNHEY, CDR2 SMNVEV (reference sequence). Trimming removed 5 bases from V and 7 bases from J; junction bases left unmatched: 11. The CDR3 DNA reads TGTGCCAGCAGTCCTCCTAGCGGGAGCGCGGGGGAGCAGTACTTC. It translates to CASSPPSGSAGEQYF.

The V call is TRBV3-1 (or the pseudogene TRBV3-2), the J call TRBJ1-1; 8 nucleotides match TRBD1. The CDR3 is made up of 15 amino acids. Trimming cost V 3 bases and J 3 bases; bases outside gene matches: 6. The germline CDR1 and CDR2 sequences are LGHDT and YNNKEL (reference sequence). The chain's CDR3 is CASSHQGARDTEAFF. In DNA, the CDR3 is TGTGCCAGCAGCCACCAGGGGGCGCGGGACACTGAAGCTTTCTTT.

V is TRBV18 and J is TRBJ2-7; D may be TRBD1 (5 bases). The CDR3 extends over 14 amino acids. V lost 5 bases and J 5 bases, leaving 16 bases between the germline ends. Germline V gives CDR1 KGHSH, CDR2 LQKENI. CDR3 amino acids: CASSLFQGADEQYF. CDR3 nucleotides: TGTGCCAGCTCATTATTCCAGGGTGCCGACGAGCAGTACTTC.

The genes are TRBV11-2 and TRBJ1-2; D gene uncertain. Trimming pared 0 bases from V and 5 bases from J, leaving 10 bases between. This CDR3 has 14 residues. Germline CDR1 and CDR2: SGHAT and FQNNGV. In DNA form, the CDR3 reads TGTGCCAGCAGCTTAGATGCCGGGAATTATGGCTACACCTTC. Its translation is CASSLDAGNYGYTF.

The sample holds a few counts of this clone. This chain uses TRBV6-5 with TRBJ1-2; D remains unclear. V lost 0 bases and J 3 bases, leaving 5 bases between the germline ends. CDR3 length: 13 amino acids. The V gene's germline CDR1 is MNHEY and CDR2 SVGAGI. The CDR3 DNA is TGTGCCAGCAGTTACTCGACACACTATGGCTACACCTTC. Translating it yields CASSYSTHYGYTF.

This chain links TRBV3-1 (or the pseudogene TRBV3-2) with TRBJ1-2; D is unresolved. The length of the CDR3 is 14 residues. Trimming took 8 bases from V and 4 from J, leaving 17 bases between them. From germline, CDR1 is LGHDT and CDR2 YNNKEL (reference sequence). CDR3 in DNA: TGTGCCAGCGTTTTGGGTGGAGGAGGCTATGGCTACACCTTC. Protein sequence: CASVLGGGGYGYTF.